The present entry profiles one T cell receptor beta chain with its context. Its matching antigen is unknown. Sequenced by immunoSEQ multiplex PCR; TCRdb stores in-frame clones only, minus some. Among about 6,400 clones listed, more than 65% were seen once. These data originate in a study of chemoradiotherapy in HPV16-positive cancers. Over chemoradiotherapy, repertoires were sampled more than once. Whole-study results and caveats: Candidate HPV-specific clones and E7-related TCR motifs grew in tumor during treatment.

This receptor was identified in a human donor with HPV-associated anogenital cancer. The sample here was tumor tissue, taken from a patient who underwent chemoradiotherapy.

This CDR3 reads CASSEPDRDEKLFF. The CDR3 DNA reads TGTGCCAGCAGTGAACCTGATAGGGATGAAAAACTGTTTTTT. V gene TRBV2 combines with J gene TRBJ1-4; no definite D call. Germline V CDR1 and CDR2: SNHLY, FYNNEI. Trimming took off 2 bases at V and 6 bases at J, with 10 bases between the two ends. The CDR3 is 14 amino acids.